This entry concerns a single T cell receptor beta chain. Germline assignment: CDR1 SNHLY and CDR2 FYNNEI. CDR3 length equals 13 residues. Trimming removed 8 bases from V and 4 bases from J; junction bases left unmatched: 5. The sample comes from a study of OX40 agonist ivuxolimab in advanced cancers. On the study more broadly: Patients with hepatocellular carcinoma, melanoma, renal cell or head and neck cancer made up the dose-escalation patients.

Method: immunoSEQ multiplex PCR; TCRdb's copy keeps in-frame clones and lacks some. Among 77,000 or so clones, over 85% were seen once, and the ten largest hold less than 0.35%. The source material was CD4+ or CD8+ T cells sorted from blood, sampled in a trial of the OX40 agonist ivuxolimab. The receptor's source is an adult with an advanced solid tumor such as melanoma, head and neck, liver or kidney cancer. The chain combines TRBV2 with TRBJ2-7, with 10 bases that match TRBD2. CDR3 residues: CASGVAGGYEQYF. CDR3 coding DNA: TGTGCCAGCGGTGTAGCGGGAGGATACGAGCAGTACTTC. Based on the CDR3 plus reference TRBV2 and TRBJ2-7, the full variable domain is EPEVTQTPSHQVTQMGQEVILRCVPISNHLYFYWYRQILGQKVEFLVSFYNNEISEKSEIFDDQFSVERPDGSNFTLKIRSTKLEDSAMYFCASGVAGGYEQYFGPGTRLTVT.